These 2 T cell receptor beta chains share one sample of origin, sequenced in a study of blood T cell repertoires in COVID-19 (dated by TCRdb to about 2020). The library relied on the immunoSEQ multiplex PCR assay. TCRdb retrieved this table from immuneACCESS and kept in-frame rearrangements only. Not all clones are present; in checked studies, unresolved V genes account for under half, and no reason is known for the remainder. The sample records over 80,000 clones, less than 85% of which are singletons. Roughly 20% of the sample comes from the top ten. The material sequenced was peripheral blood. The source of these receptors is a woman older than 75 with active or convalescent COVID-19.

The J gene is TRBJ2-2, the V gene TRBV9; the match to TRBD2 covers 13 bases. The V gene's germline CDR1 is SGDLS and CDR2 YYNGEE. Trimming removed 0 bases from V and 7 bases from J; junction bases left unmatched: 12. This CDR3 spans 19 amino acids. CDR3 nucleotides: TGTGCCAGCAGCGTAGCTGGGTGGGGGACTAGCGGGACCATCGGGGAGCTGTTTTTT. Its translation is CASSVAGWGTSGTIGELFF.

V usage is TRBV5-1 and J usage is TRBJ2-1; 11 nucleotides align to TRBD2. Germline V CDR1 and CDR2: SGHRS, YFSETQ. J was trimmed by 5 bases and V by 5 bases; bases with no gene match: 6. The CDR3 runs 15 residues. CDR3: CASRRLAGSDNEQFF. Here the CDR3 DNA reads TGCGCCAGCAGGCGACTAGCGGGATCCGACAATGAGCAGTTCTTC.